This TCR beta chain was documented in a study of T cells after yellow fever vaccination. TCRdb passed the 5' RACE reads through MiXCR, listing each CDR3 protein once. The sample lists 450,000 to 650,000 distinct CDR3 sequences, roughly 22% occurring once. Study observations and caveats: Only a small proportion of the clonotypes turned up in both the CD4 and the CD8 compartments, likely arising from convergent recombination.

V lost 0 bases to trimming and J lost 2 bases, with 11 bases between them. This CDR3 region has 16 residues. The germline CDR1 and CDR2 sequences are LGHNA and YSLEER. Turning to this clonotype: Its antigen is unidentified.

Sequences were derived from PBMCs, sampled roughly 23 days after the first yellow fever vaccination. The receptor was derived from a man between 18 and 29 years old who received the YFV17D yellow fever vaccine. The rearrangement uses TRBV4-3 and TRBJ1-5; no reliable D call. The CDR3 bases are TGCGCCAGCAGCCAAGATTGGTCAGCCGGCAATCAGCCCCAGCATTTT. It is translated as CASSQDWSAGNQPQHF.